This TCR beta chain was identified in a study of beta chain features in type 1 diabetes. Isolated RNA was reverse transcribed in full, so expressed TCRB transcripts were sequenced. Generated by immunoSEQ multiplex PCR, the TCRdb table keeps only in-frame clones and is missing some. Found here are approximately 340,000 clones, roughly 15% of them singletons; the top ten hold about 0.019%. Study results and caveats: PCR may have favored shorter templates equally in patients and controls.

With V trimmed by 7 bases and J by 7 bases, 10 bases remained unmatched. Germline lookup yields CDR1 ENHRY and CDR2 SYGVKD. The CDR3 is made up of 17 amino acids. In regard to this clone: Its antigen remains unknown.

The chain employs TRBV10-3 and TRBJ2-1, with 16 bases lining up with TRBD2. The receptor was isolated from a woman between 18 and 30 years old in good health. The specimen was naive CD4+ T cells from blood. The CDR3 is CAITPGLAGGLGNEQFF. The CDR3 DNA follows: TGTGCCATCACCCCGGGACTAGCGGGAGGGCTGGGAAATGAGCAGTTCTTC.